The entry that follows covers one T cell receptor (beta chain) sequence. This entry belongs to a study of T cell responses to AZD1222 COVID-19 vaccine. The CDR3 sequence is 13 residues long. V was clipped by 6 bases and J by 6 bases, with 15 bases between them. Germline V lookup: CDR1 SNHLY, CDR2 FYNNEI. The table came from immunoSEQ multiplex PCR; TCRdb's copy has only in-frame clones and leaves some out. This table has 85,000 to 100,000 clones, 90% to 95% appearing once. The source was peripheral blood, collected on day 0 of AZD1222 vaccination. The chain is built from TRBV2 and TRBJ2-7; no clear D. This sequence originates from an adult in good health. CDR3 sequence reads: CASSVVVGTEQYF. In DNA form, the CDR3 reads TGTGCCAGCAGCGTCGTGGTCGGAACCGAGCAGTACTTC.